The present entry profiles one T cell receptor (beta chain) with its context. The antigen remains unidentified. The identical CDR3 is also encoded by other nucleotide sequences in the sample. The data originate from a study of cytomegalovirus exposure and HLA in healthy donors. General study findings and limits: Later work associated 16,951 TCR beta sequences with HLA alleles at 0.05 false discovery rate. The study put about 180 TCR beta chains on its list as cytomegalovirus-associated.

Use of 60 Vbeta and 13 Jbeta primers characterized the PCR. In the original workflow: A later analysis counted approximately 80 million unique TCR beta chains, around 10 million shared. Only in-frame clones appear in the TCRdb table, and some are missing; sequencing was by immunoSEQ multiplex PCR. D and trimming were read from the DNA, whereas the V and J calls and clone size are those reported in that table. The sample lists 110,000 or so clones, 70% to 85% occurring once. V shed 3 bases, J shed 7 bases, and the junction held 10 bases outside the gene matches. From germline, CDR1 is MNHNS and CDR2 SASEGT. This CDR3 contains 16 residues.

This chain links TRBV6-1 with TRBJ2-2; the match to TRBD1 covers 8 bases. The sample was PBMCs. This TCR came from a woman aged 40 to 50 in good health and CMV-seropositive. The CDR3 loop reads CASSEGWTGLSGELFF. CDR3 DNA sequence: TGTGCCAGCAGTGAGGGGTGGACAGGGTTGAGCGGGGAGCTGTTTTTT.